This TCR beta chain was sequenced in a study of T cells in Graves' hyperthyroidism and ophthalmopathy. J was trimmed by 6 bases and V by 4 bases; bases with no gene match: 4. The CDR3 extends over 13 amino acids. Germline assignment: CDR1 SGHAT and CDR2 FQNNGV. Regions amplified from RNA transcripts were the TCR beta CDR3 regions. HTBI primers drove first-round RT-PCR of the TCR CDR3. A single record per CDR3 protein comes from TCRdb applying MiXCR to the multiplex PCR reads. The data contain 300,000 to 350,000 distinct CDR3 sequences, about a sixth of them seen just once; the ten biggest clones take up 15%. This clonotype occurred many times.

The sequenced material came from blood. This sequence originates from a woman in her 40s with Graves' ophthalmopathy. The chain employs TRBV11-2 and TRBJ2-7; 9 bases are a match to TRBD1. This chain's CDR3 is CASSSRTGVEQYF. As DNA, the CDR3 is TGTGCCAGCAGCTCCCGGACAGGGGTCGAGCAGTACTTC.